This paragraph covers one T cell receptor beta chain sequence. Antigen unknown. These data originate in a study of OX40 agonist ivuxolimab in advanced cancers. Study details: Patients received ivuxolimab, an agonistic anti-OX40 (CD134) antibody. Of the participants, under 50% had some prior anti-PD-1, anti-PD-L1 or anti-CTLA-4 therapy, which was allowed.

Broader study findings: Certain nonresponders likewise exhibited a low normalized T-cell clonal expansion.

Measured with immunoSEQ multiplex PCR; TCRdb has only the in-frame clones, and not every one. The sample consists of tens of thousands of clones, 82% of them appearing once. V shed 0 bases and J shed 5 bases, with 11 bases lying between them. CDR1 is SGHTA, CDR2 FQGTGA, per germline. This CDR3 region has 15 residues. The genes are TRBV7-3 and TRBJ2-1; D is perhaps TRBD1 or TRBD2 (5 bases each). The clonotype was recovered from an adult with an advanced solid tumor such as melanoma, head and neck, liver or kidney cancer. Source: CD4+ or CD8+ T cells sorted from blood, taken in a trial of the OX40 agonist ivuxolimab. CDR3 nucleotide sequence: TGTGCCAGCAGCTTAACGGGGGAAATAAACAATGAGCAGTTCTTC. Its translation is CASSLTGEINNEQFF.